This TCR beta chain was captured by sequencing in a study of early T cells in non-severe SARS-CoV-2 infection. As for the study in general: Sequencing was performed on bulk RNA from unsorted whole blood, leaving chains unpaired. Study-level results: Clonotype matching in VDJdb favored anti-spike CD8 responses and did not capture private and CD4 specificities.

This clonotype was counted at least ten times. Its antigen is undetermined. V lost 4 bases, J lost 5 bases, and 17 bases lay in between. The CDR3 is 15 residues long. Germline V lookup: CDR1 SGHAT, CDR2 FQNNGV. Unique molecular identifiers tagged individual cDNA molecules. MiXCR, run by TCRdb on the 5' RACE reads, gives a single entry per CDR3 protein. The repertoire holds tens of thousands of distinct CDR3 sequences, around an eighth seen once, with 2.7% in the top ten. This chain connects TRBV11-2 to TRBJ2-5; perhaps TRBD1 as D (6 bases). The sample was whole blood, taken at baseline. The TCR originated in an adult who was a healthcare worker with PCR-confirmed SARS-CoV-2 infection or an uninfected control (not recorded which). The CDR3 DNA is TGTGCCAGCAGCTCAGGGACAACTCCCCGGGAGACCCAGTACTTC. Amino acids: CASSSGTTPRETQYF. Drawing the rest from reference TRBV11-2 and TRBJ2-5, the complete variable domain is EAGVAQSPRYKIIEKRQSVAFWCNPISGHATLYWYQQILGQGPKLLIQFQNNGVVDDSQLPKDRFSAERLKGVDSTLKIQPAKLEDSAVYLCASSSGTTPRETQYFGPGTRLLVL.